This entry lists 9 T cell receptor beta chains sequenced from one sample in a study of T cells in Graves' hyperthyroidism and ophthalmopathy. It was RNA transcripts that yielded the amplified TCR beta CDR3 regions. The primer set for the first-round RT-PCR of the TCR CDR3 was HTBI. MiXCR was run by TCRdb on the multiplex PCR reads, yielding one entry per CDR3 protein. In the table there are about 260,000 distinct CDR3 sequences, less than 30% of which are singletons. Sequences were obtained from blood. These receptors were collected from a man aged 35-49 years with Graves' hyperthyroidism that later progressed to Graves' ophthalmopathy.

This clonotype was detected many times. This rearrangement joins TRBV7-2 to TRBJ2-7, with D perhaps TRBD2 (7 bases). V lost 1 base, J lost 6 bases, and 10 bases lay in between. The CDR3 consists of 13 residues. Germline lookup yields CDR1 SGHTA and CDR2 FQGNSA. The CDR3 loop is CASSLVGGLEQYF. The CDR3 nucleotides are TGTGCCAGCAGCTTAGTGGGGGGGCTCGAGCAGTACTTC.

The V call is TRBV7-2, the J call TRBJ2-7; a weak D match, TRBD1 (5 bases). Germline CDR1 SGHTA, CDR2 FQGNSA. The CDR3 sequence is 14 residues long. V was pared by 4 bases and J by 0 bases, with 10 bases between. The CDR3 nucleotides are TGTGCCAGCAGCTCCGACAGATTCTCCTACGAGCAGTACTTC. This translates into CASSSDRFSYEQYF.

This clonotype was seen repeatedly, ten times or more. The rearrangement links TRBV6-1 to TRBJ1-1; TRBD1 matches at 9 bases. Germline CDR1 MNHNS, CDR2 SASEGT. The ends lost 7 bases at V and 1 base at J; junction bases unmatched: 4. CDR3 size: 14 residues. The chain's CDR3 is CASILTGGNTEAFF. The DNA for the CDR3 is TGTGCCAGCATTCTGACAGGGGGGAACACTGAAGCTTTCTTT.

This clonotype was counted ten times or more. CDR3 region: CASTIQGEDTEAFF. The CDR3 DNA reads TGTGCCAGCACCATACAGGGGGAGGACACTGAAGCTTTCTTT. The V and J genes are TRBV12-3 or TRBV12-4 and TRBJ1-1; 8 bases align to TRBD1. The CDR3 totals 14 residues. Trimming took 7 bases from V and 3 from J; bases not matched to a gene: 7.

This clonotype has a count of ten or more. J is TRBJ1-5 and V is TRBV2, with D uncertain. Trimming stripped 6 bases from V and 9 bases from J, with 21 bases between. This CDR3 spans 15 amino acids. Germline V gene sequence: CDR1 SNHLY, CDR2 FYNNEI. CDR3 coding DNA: TGTGCCAGCAGGAAGTCTTTTTCGCCGACATCGCCCCAGCATTTT. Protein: CASRKSFSPTSPQHF. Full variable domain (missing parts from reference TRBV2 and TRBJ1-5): EPEVTQTPSHQVTQMGQEVILRCVPISNHLYFYWYRQILGQKVEFLVSFYNNEISEKSEIFDDQFSVERPDGSNFTLKIRSTKLEDSAMYFCASRKSFSPTSPQHFGDGTRLSIL.

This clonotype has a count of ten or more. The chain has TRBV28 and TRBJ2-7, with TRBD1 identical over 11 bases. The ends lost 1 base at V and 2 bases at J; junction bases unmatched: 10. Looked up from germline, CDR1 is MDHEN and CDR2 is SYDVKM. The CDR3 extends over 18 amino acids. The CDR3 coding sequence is TGTGCCAGCAGTTTATCATTCCCGGGACAGGGGGGCGCCTACGAGCAGTACTTC. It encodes CASSLSFPGQGGAYEQYF.

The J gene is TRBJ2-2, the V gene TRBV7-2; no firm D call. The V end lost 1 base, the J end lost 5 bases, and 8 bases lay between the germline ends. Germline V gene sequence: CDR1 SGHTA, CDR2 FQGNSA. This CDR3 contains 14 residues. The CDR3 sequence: CASSLEGWTGELFF. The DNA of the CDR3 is TGTGCCAGCAGCTTAGAAGGGTGGACCGGGGAGCTGTTTTTT.

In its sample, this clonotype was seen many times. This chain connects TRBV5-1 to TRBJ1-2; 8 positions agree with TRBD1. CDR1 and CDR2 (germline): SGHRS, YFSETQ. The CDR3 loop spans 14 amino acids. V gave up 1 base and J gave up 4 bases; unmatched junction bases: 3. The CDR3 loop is CASSLITGGYGYTF. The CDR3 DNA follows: TGCGCCAGCAGCTTGATAACAGGGGGCTATGGCTACACCTTC. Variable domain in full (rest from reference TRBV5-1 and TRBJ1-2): KAGVTQTPRYLIKTRGQQVTLSCSPISGHRSVSWYQQTPGQGLQFLFEYFSETQRNKGNFPGRFSGRQFSNSRSEMNVSTLELGDSALYLCASSLITGGYGYTFGSGTRLTVV.

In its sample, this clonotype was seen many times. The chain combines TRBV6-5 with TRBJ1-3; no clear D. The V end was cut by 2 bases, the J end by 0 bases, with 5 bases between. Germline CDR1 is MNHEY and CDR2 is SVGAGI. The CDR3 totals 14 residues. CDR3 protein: CASSYTVSGNTIYF. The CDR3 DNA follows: TGTGCCAGCAGTTACACAGTCTCTGGAAACACCATATATTTT.